These 6 T cell receptor beta chains came from one sample sequenced in a study of T cell responses to AZD1222 COVID-19 vaccine (dated by TCRdb to the early 2020s). The label giving this sample's time point can be read as: about 28 days (+/-7) after the second vaccine dose. The library relied on the immunoSEQ multiplex PCR assay. TCRdb stores this immuneACCESS table with in-frame sequences only. Part of the clones is absent; in the studies checked, under half of the shortfall reflects unresolved V genes, and no reason is known for the rest. This sample is represented by around 150,000 clones; about 90% of them were singletons. Jointly, the top ten make up approximately 5.9% of the sample. Sequenced here: peripheral blood, sampled 28 days after the second AZD1222 dose. Receptors were obtained from an adult who received the AZD1222 COVID-19 vaccine.

The V call is TRBV27, the J call TRBJ2-6; D remains unclear. The germline CDR1 and CDR2 sequences are MNHEY and SMNVEV (reference sequence). The length of the CDR3 is 17 residues. Trimming pared 6 bases from V and 0 bases from J, leaving 15 bases between. CDR3 residues: CASRRARPSSGANVLTF. The CDR3 coding sequence is TGTGCCAGCAGGCGTGCGAGGCCCAGCTCTGGGGCCAACGTCCTGACTTTC.

The rearrangement uses TRBV6-5 and TRBJ2-2; the match to TRBD2 covers 7 bases. The germline CDR1 and CDR2 sequences are MNHEY and SVGAGI. With 0 bases clipped from V and 4 bases from J, the junction kept 5 bases outside the gene matches. This CDR3 contains 16 residues. The CDR3 DNA reads TGTGCCAGCAGTTACTCGGGCGGGAGTGGCACCGGGGAGCTGTTTTTT. Its translation: CASSYSGGSGTGELFF.

The V gene is TRBV6-5, the J gene TRBJ1-2, with D unclear. CDR3 length: 14 residues. Germline V gene data show CDR1 as MNHEY and CDR2 as SVGAGI. The germline V and J ends were trimmed by 2 bases and 5 bases, with 12 bases remaining between them. CDR3 amino acids: CASSYAATEYGYTF. In DNA, the CDR3 is TGTGCCAGCAGTTACGCAGCGACGGAGTATGGCTACACCTTC.

Here the CDR3 reads CAWGRYEQYF. CDR3 coding DNA: TGTGCCTGGGGGCGATACGAGCAGTACTTC. J is TRBJ2-7 and V is TRBV30, with D hard to call. Germline V gene lookup returns CDR1 GTSNPN and CDR2 SVGIG (reference sequence). The CDR3 has 10 amino acids. Trimming took off 5 bases at V and 4 bases at J, with 6 bases between the two ends.

The chain carries TRBV2 and TRBJ1-5; tentative D call: TRBD1 (5 bases). The germline CDR1 and CDR2 sequences are SNHLY and FYNNEI. The CDR3 totals 18 residues. V lost 4 bases to trimming and J lost 6 bases, with 25 bases between them. The CDR3 spells CASSGLVGPFPPRQPQHF. CDR3 DNA sequence: TGTGCCAGCAGTGGGCTTGTGGGGCCATTCCCCCCCCGTCAGCCCCAGCATTTT.

This clone is a singleton in its sample. The chain has TRBV5-1 and TRBJ2-5; 7 nucleotides line up with TRBD1. Germline CDR1 and CDR2: SGHRS and YFSETQ. The CDR3 has 14 residues. After removal of 4 bases from V and 0 bases from J, the junction contained 3 bases not matched to a gene. CDR3 protein: CASSVTGYQETQYF. The CDR3 DNA follows: TGCGCCAGCAGCGTGACAGGGTACCAAGAGACCCAGTACTTC.